These 10 T cell receptor beta chains were sequenced from one sample in a study of blood T cells in healthy people across ages. Combining a sample-barcoded 5' primer with a J-beta primer mix, a second PCR ran for about 7 to 11 cycles. One entry per CDR3 protein results from TCRdb running MiXCR on the 5' RACE reads. The repertoire holds approximately 1.5 million distinct CDR3 sequences, with about 35% as singletons. Sample: blood. Source of these receptors: a woman aged 25-40 years in good health.

As to this clonotype: One junction end does not reproduce the germline sequence, and a read error may be involved. The chain is built from TRBV5-5 and TRBJ2-3, with D possibly called TRBD1 or TRBD2 (5 bases each). CDR3 length: 17 amino acids. Germline CDR1 reads SGHKS; CDR2 reads YYEKEE (reference sequence). The CDR3 loop reads CASSLAWSSLDTETQYF. The CDR3 DNA follows: TGTGCCAGCAGCTTGGCTTGGTCTAGCTTGGACACAGAGACGCAGTATTTT.

J is TRBJ2-1 and V is TRBV20-1; D is undetermined. The CDR3 has 15 amino acids. Per the germline V gene, CDR1 is DFQATT and CDR2 is SNEGSKA (reference sequence). Trimming left V 1 base short and J 2 bases short, with 12 bases between. The DNA of the CDR3 is TGCAGTGCTAGAGGGTTGGCGATCGCCTACAATGAGCAGTTCTTC. It is translated as CSARGLAIAYNEQFF.

This clonotype was seen a few times. The chain's CDR3 is CASSLRAGYSYNEQFF. The DNA for the CDR3 is TGTGCCAGCAGCTTAAGGGCGGGGTACTCCTACAATGAGCAGTTCTTC. V and J are TRBV7-9 and TRBJ2-1; tentatively, D is TRBD2 (6 bases). This CDR3 contains 16 residues. CDR1 is SEHNR, CDR2 FQNEAQ, per germline (reference sequence). V lost 2 bases and J lost 0, with 11 bases in between.

In its sample, this clonotype was seen many times. The genes are TRBV29-1 and TRBJ2-7, with 10 bases that match TRBD2. Germline V gene sequence: CDR1 SQVTM, CDR2 ANQGSEA. V lost 5 bases, J lost 0 bases, and 7 bases stayed unmatched. The CDR3 is 15 amino acids. The CDR3 loop reads CSVFLAGVPSYEQYF. The CDR3 DNA reads TGCAGCGTTTTTCTAGCGGGGGTCCCCTCCTACGAGCAGTACTTC.

This clonotype was found once. The V gene is TRBV7-8, the J gene TRBJ2-7; possibly TRBD1 for D (6 bases). Germline CDR1 SGHVS, CDR2 FQNEAQ. CDR3 length equals 14 residues. Trimming cost V 5 bases and J 5 bases, with 16 bases left between them. The DNA of the CDR3 is TGTGCCAGCAGCCGAACCGGGACACGCCACGAGCAGTACTTC. This sequence encodes CASSRTGTRHEQYF. Complete variable domain (other parts from reference TRBV7-8 and TRBJ2-7): GAGVSQSPRYKVAKRGQDVALRCDPISGHVSLFWYQQALGQGPEFLTYFQNEAQLDKSGLPSDRFFAERPEGSVSTLKIQRTQQEDSAVYLCASSRTGTRHEQYFGPGTRLTVT.

This sequence joins TRBV9 and TRBJ2-1; 9 positions match TRBD2. The CDR3 sequence is 17 residues long. The V segment lost 1 base and the J segment 8 bases; nucleotides outside the gene matches: 13. From germline, CDR1 is SGDLS and CDR2 YYNGEE. CDR3 nucleotides: TGTGCCAGCAGCGTATCTGGTGGGACTAGCACGGGGTATGAGCAGTTCTTC. It yields the protein CASSVSGGTSTGYEQFF. The variable domain in full, completed from reference TRBV9 and TRBJ2-1, reads DSGVTQTPKHLITATGQRVTLRCSPRSGDLSVYWYQQSLDQGLQFLIQYYNGEERAKGNILERFSAQQFPDLHSELNLSSLELGDSALYFCASSVSGGTSTGYEQFFGPGTRLTVL.

There are a few counts of this clonotype. The V gene is TRBV6-1, the J gene TRBJ2-3; 11 bases map to TRBD2. The V gene end was trimmed by 10 bases and the J gene end by 6 bases; junction bases not matched to a gene: 12. The CDR3 has 15 amino acids. Germline lookup yields CDR1 MNHNS and CDR2 SASEGT. The CDR3 nucleotides read TGTGCCACCAGCACCGGGACTAGCGGTTCGGATACGCAGTATTTT. Amino acids: CATSTGTSGSDTQYF.

The chain links TRBV20-1 to TRBJ2-3; 9 bases are shared with TRBD2. The ends lost 5 bases at V and 3 bases at J; junction bases unmatched: 9. Per germline, CDR1 DFQATT and CDR2 SNEGSKA (reference sequence). The length of the CDR3 is 15 residues. The CDR3 is CSAPRLAAETDTQYF. The CDR3 bases are TGCAGTGCTCCCCGACTAGCGGCAGAGACAGATACGCAGTATTTT.

This rearrangement joins TRBV5-1 to TRBJ2-5; 10 bases match TRBD2. The DNA end favors TRBJ2-7, so the J call may be wrong. The germline V gene has CDR1 SGHRS and CDR2 YFSETQ. The CDR3 covers 14 residues. The DNA of the CDR3 is TGCGCCAGCAGCTTTAGCGGGAGGAGCAGCGAGCAGTACTTC. Translated, it gives CASSFSGRSSEQYF.

The genes are TRBV28 and TRBJ2-3; D unclear. The length of the CDR3 is 15 residues. Germline V gene data show CDR1 as MDHEN and CDR2 as SYDVKM. The V gene lost 2 bases and the J gene lost 4 bases, with 13 bases spanning the gap. CDR3 coding DNA: TGTGCCAGCAGTTTAGGAACCTTTTACGCAGATACGCAGTATTTT. This translates into CASSLGTFYADTQYF.